This T cell receptor (beta chain) was profiled in a study of cytomegalovirus exposure and HLA in healthy donors. Vbeta (60) and Jbeta (13) primers were used in the PCR. Clones were read by immunoSEQ multiplex PCR, and TCRdb kept only the in-frame ones, dropping some. The sample holds about 160,000 clones; 65% to 90% are singletons and the top ten take approximately 2%. The receptor comes from a woman aged 18-29 years in good health and CMV-seronegative. Sequenced input: PBMCs.

The CDR3 is CASSPRVTAQETQYF. The DNA of the CDR3 is TGTGCCAGCTCACCACGGGTGACAGCCCAAGAGACCCAGTACTTC. This chain uses TRBV18 with TRBJ2-5; D possibly corresponds to TRBD1 (5 bases). The CDR3 has 15 amino acids. Germline-derived CDR1 and CDR2 are KGHSH and LQKENI. V was cut by 1 base and J by 1 base, with 10 bases left in between.